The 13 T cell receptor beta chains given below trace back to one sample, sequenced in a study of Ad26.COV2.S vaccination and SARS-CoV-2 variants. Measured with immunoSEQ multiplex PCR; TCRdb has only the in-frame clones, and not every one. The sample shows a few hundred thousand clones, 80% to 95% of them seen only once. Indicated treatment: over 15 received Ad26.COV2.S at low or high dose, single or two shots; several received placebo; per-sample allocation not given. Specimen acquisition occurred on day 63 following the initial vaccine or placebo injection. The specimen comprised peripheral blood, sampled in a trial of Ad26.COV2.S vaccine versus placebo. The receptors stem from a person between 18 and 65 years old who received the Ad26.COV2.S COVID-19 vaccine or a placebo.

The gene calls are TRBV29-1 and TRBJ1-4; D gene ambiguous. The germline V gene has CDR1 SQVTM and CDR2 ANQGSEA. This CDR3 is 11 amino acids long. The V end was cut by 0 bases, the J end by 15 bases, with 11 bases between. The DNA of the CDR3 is TGCAGCGTTGAAGATGAGGCGAAGATGTTTTTT. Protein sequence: CSVEDEAKMFF.

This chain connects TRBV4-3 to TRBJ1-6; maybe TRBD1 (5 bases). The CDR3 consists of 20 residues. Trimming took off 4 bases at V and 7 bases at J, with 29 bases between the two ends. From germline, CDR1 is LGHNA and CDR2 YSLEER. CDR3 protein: CASSRSEGSGTLGLNSPLHF. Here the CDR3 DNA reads TGCGCCAGCAGCCGCTCAGAGGGTTCGGGGACCCTAGGGCTAAATTCACCCCTCCACTTT.

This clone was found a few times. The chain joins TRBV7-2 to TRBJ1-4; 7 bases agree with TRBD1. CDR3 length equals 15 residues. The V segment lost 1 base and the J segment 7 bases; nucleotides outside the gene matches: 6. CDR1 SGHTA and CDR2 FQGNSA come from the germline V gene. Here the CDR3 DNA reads TGTGCCAGCAGCTTAGTCAAGGGGGCGTTTGAAAAACTGTTTTTT. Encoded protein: CASSLVKGAFEKLFF.

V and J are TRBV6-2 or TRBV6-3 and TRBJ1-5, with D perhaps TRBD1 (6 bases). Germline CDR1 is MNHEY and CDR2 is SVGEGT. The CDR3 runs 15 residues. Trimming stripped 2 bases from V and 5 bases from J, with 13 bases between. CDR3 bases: TGTGCCAGCAGTTACAAGACAGGAGTTGATCAGCCCCAGCATTTT. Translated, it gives CASSYKTGVDQPQHF.

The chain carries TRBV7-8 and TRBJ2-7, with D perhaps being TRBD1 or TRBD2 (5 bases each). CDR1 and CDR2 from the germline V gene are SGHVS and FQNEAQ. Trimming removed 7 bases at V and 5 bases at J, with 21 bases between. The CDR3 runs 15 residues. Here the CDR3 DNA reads TGTGCCAGCACGCAAAGGGGTAAATACGGGGACGAGCAGTACTTC. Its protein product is CASTQRGKYGDEQYF.

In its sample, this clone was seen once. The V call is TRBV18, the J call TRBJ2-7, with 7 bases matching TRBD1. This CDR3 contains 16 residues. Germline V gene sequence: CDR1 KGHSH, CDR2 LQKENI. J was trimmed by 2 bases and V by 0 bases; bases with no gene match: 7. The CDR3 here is CASSPPAPQGAYEQYF. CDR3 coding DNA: TGTGCCAGCTCACCACCCGCTCCCCAGGGGGCCTACGAGCAGTACTTC.

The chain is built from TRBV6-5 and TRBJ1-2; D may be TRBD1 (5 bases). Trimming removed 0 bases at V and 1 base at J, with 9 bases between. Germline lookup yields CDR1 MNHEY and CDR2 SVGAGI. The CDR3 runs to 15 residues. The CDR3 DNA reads TGTGCCAGCAGTTACTCGACAGTGATTAACTATGGCTACACCTTC. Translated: CASSYSTVINYGYTF.

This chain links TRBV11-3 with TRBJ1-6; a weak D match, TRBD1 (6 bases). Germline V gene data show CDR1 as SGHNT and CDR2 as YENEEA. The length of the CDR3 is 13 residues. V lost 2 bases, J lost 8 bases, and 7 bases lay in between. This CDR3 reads CASSLHRDSPLHF. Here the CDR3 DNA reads TGTGCCAGCAGCTTACACAGGGATTCACCCCTCCACTTT.

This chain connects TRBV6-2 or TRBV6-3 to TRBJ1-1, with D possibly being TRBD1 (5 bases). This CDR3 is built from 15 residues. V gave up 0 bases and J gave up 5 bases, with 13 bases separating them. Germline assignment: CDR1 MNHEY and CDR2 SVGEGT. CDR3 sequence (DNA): TGTGCCAGCAGTTACTCGTCTTGGGGACGGACTGAAGCTTTCTTT. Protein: CASSYSSWGRTEAFF.

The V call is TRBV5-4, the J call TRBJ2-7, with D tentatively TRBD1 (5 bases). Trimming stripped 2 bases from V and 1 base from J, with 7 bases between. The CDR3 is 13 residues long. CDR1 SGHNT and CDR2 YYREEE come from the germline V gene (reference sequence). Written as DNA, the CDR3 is TGTGCCAGCAGCTTCGGACATTCCTACGAGCAGTACTTC. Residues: CASSFGHSYEQYF.

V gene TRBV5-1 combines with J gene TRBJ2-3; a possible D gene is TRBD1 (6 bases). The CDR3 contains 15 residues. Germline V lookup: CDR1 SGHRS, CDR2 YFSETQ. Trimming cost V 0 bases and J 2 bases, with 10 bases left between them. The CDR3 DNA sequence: TGCGCCAGCAGCTTGGGGTGGGGACACACAGATACGCAGTATTTT. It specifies CASSLGWGHTDTQYF.

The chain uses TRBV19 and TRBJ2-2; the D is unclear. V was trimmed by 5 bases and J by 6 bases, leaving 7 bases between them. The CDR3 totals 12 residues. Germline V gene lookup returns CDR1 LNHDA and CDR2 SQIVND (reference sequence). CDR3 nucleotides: TGTGCCAGTAGTCTGGGGTCCGGGGAGCTGTTTTTT. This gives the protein CASSLGSGELFF.

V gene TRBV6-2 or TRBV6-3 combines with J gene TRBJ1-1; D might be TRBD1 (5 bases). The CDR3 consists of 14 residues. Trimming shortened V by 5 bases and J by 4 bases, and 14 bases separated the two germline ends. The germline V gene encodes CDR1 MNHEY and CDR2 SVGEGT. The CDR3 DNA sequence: TGTGCCAGCAGTAACGAGTTAAGGGGCACTGAAGCTTTCTTT. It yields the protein CASSNELRGTEAFF.